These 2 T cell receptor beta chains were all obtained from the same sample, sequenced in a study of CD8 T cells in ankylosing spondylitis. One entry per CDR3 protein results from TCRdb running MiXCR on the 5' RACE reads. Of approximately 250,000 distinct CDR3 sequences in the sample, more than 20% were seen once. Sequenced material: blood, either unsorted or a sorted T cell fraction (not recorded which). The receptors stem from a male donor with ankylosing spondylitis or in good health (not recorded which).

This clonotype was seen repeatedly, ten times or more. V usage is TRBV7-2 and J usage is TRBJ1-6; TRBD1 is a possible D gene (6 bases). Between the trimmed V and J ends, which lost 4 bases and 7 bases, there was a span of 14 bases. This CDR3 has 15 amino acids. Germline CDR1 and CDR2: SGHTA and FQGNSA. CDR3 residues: CASSSSGAQNSPLHF. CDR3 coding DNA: TGTGCCAGCAGCTCTTCAGGGGCTCAGAATTCACCCCTCCACTTT.

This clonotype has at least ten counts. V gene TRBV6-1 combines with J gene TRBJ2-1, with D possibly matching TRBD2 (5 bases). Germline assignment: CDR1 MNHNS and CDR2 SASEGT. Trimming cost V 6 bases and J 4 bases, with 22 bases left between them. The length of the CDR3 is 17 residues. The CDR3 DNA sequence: TGTGCCAGCAGCCCCGAACCCTTTTTAGCGTCGTACAATGAGCAGTTCTTC. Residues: CASSPEPFLASYNEQFF.